One and the same sample provided the 6 T cell receptor beta chains below, sequenced in a study of T-cell memory formation after mild COVID-19. TCRdb recomputed calls from the 5' RACE reads with MiXCR, one row per CDR3 protein. Of more than 70,000 distinct CDR3 sequences detected, roughly 13% appear once; the ten largest clones hold under 35%. Sequences were obtained from PBMCs or a T cell subset sorted from them (not recorded which). The receptors shown here come from an adult woman who had mild COVID-19 (a few samples of this study predate the infection). Cell type and time point are not known.

This clonotype was recorded a few times. This chain links TRBV5-1 with TRBJ2-7; 9 bases align to TRBD2. Trimming cost V 0 bases and J 2 bases; bases outside gene matches: 9. The CDR3 runs to 17 residues. The germline gives CDR1 SGHRS, CDR2 YFSETQ. The CDR3 DNA is TGCGCCAGCAGCTTGGCCGGGAGCGGGAGGCTAGCCTACGAGCAGTACTTC. Translating gives CASSLAGSGRLAYEQYF.

The table lists this clonotype with a few counts. This chain joins TRBV27 and TRBJ2-1; a weak D match, TRBD1 (5 bases). This CDR3 region has 17 residues. CDR1 is MNHEY and CDR2 is SMNVEV in the germline V gene (reference sequence). V lost 4 bases and J 0 bases, leaving 16 bases between the germline ends. The CDR3 nucleotides read TGTGCCAGCAGTTGGCAATCGTCTGGGGCCTCCTACAATGAGCAGTTCTTC. This gives the protein CASSWQSSGASYNEQFF.

This clonotype was counted between two and nine times. V gene TRBV6-2 or TRBV6-3 combines with J gene TRBJ2-1; TRBD2 aligns across 7 bases. V gave up 2 bases and J gave up 0 bases; unmatched junction bases: 10. This CDR3 is built from 18 residues. The germline V gene has CDR1 MNHEY and CDR2 SVGEGT. The CDR3 nucleotides read TGTGCCAGCAGTTACATTCCCCTAGCGGAGAGCTCCTACAATGAGCAGTTCTTC. Protein product: CASSYIPLAESSYNEQFF.

This clonotype has only a few counts. This rearrangement joins TRBV12-3 or TRBV12-4 to TRBJ1-2; D uncertain. Trimming took off 6 bases at V and 1 base at J, with 9 bases between the two ends. The CDR3 loop spans 13 amino acids. The CDR3 reads CASSTQYNYGYTF. As DNA, the CDR3 is TGTGCCAGCAGCACTCAATATAACTATGGCTACACCTTC.

This clonotype showed up many times. The rearrangement links TRBV7-9 to TRBJ2-1; weak D call: TRBD2 (6 bases). This CDR3 has 17 amino acids. V was clipped by 2 bases and J by 0 bases, with 14 bases between them. Per germline, CDR1 SEHNR and CDR2 FQNEAQ (reference sequence). This CDR3 is CASSLRGFGSSYNEQFF. DNA for the CDR3: TGTGCCAGCAGCTTACGGGGGTTCGGGAGCTCCTACAATGAGCAGTTCTTC.

This clonotype was recorded a few times. The chain combines TRBV11-2 with TRBJ2-2, with D tentatively TRBD1 (6 bases). V lost 2 bases and J lost 5, with 18 bases in between. This CDR3 spans 17 amino acids. CDR1 SGHAT and CDR2 FQNNGV come from the germline V gene. This CDR3 reads CASSLLGAYERTGELFF. As DNA, the CDR3 is TGTGCCAGCAGCTTACTGGGGGCCTACGAACGAACCGGGGAGCTGTTTTTT.